This T cell receptor (beta chain) is drawn from a study of identical twins. The V gene's germline CDR1 is SGHAT and CDR2 FQNNGV. CDR3 size: 16 residues. V gave up 4 bases and J gave up 8 bases; unmatched junction bases: 13. TCRdb reprocessed the 5' RACE reads with MiXCR, giving one entry per CDR3 protein. The repertoire holds 300,000 to 400,000 distinct CDR3 sequences, with 9% to 15% as singletons. These data also formed part of another study, on yellow fever vaccine responses in identical twins.

The receptor comes from a woman between 18 and 29 years old in good health. Sequencing was carried out using CD8+ T cells sorted from blood. This chain uses TRBV11-2 with TRBJ2-1; TRBD1 matches at 8 bases. CDR3 residues: CASSYAWTGIRHEQFF. CDR3 nucleotide sequence: TGTGCCAGCAGCTACGCCTGGACAGGGATCAGGCATGAGCAGTTCTTC.